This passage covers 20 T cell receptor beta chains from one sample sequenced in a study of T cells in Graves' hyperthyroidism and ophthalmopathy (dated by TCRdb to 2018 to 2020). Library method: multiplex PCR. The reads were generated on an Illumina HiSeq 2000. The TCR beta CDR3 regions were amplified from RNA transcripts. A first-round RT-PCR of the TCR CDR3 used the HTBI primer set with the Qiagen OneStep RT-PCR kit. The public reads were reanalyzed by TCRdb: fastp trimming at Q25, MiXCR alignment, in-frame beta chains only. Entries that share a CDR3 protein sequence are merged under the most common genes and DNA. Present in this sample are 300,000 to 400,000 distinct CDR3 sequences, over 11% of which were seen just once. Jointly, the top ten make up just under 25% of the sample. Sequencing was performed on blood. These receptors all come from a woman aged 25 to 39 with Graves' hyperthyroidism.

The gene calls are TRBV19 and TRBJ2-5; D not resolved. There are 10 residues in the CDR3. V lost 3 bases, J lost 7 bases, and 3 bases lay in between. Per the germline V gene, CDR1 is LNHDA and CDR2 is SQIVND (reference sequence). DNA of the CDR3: TGTGCCAGTAGTATCGGGACCCAGTACTTC. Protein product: CASSIGTQYF.

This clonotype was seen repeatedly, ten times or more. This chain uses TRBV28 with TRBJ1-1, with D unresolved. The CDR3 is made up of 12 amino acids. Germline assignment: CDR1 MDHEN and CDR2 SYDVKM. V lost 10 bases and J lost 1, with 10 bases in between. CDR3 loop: CAILDRNTEAFF. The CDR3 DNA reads TGTGCCATCCTGGATAGGAACACTGAAGCTTTCTTT.

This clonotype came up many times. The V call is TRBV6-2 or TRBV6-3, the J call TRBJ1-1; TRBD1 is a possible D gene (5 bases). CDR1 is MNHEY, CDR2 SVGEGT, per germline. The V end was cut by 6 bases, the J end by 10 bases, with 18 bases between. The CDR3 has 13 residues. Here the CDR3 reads CASSLVGGAGAFF. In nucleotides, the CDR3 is TGTGCCAGCAGCCTGGTCGGGGGAGCAGGAGCTTTCTTT.

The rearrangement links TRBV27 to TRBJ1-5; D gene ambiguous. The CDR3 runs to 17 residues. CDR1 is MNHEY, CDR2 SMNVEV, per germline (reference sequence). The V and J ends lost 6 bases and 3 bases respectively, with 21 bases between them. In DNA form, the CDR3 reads TGTGCCAGCAGCCCTGCAGGCCTATCGTTCATCAATCAGCCCCAGCATTTT. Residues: CASSPAGLSFINQPQHF.

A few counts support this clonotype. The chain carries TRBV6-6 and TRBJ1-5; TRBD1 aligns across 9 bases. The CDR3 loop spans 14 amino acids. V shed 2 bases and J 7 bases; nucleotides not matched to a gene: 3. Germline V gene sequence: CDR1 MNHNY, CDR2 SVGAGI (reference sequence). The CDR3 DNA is TGTGCCAGCAGTTACGGGACAGGGCTACAGCCCCAGCATTTT. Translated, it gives CASSYGTGLQPQHF.

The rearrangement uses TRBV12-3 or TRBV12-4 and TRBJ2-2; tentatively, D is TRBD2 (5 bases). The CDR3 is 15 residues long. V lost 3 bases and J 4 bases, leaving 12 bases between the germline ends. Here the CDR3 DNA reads TGTGCCAGCAGTTTCGTGTCCGGGGTCACCGGGGAGCTGTTTTTT. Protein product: CASSFVSGVTGELFF.

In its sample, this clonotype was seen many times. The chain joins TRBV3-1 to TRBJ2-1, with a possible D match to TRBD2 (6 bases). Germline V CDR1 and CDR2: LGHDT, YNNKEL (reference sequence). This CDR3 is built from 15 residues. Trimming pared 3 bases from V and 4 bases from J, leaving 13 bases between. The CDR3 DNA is TGTGCCAGCAGCCACCTAGGGCGGGATTACAATGAGCAGTTCTTC. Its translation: CASSHLGRDYNEQFF.

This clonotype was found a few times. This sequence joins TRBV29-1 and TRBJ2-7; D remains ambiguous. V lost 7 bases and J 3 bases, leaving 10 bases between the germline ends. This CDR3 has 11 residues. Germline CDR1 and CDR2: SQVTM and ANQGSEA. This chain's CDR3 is CSGGTIYEQYF. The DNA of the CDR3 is TGCAGCGGAGGTACCATCTACGAGCAGTACTTC.

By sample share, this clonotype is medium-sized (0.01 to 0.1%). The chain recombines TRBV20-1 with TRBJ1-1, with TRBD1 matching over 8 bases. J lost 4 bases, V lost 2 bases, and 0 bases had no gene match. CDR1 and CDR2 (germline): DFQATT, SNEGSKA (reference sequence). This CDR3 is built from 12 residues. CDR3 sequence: CSARQGATEAFF. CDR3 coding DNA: TGCAGTGCTAGACAGGGGGCCACTGAAGCTTTCTTT.

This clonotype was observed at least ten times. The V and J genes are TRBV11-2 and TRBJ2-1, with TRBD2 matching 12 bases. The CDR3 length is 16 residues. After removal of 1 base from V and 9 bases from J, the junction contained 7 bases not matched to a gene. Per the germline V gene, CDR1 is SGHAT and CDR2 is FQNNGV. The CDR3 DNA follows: TGTGCCAGCAGCTTAGTCTCGACTAGCGGGAGAGCTGAGCAGTTCTTC. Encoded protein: CASSLVSTSGRAEQFF. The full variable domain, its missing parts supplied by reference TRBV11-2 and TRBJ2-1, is EAGVAQSPRYKIIEKRQSVAFWCNPISGHATLYWYQQILGQGPKLLIQFQNNGVVDDSQLPKDRFSAERLKGVDSTLKIQPAKLEDSAVYLCASSLVSTSGRAEQFFGPGTRLTVL.

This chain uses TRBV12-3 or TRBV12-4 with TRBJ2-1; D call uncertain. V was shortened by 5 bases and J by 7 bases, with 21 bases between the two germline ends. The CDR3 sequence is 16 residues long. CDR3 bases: TGTGCCAGCAGTCGCAACCCGGGCAAAGACCGAAATGAGCAGTTCTTC. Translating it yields CASSRNPGKDRNEQFF.

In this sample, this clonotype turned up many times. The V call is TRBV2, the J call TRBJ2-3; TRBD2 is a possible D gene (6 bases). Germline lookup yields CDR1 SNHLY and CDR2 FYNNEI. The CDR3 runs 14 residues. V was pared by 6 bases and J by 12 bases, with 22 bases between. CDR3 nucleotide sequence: TGTGCCAGCAGGTTCAACCTGGGACTCCTAAACCAGTATTTT. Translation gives CASRFNLGLLNQYF.

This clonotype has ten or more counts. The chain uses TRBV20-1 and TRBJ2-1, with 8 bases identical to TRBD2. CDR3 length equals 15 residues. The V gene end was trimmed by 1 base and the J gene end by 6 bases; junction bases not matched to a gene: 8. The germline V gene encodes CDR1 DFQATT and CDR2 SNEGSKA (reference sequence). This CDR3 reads CSARVGTRSGNEQFF. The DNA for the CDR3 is TGCAGTGCTAGAGTAGGGACTAGGAGCGGCAATGAGCAGTTCTTC.

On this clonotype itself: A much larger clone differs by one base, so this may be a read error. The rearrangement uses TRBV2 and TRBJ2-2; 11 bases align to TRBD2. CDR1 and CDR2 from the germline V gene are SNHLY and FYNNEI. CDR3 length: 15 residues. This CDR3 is CASKRSGGDTEELFF. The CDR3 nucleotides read TGTGCCAGCAAGCGTAGCGGGGGGGACACCGAGGAGCTGTTTTTT.

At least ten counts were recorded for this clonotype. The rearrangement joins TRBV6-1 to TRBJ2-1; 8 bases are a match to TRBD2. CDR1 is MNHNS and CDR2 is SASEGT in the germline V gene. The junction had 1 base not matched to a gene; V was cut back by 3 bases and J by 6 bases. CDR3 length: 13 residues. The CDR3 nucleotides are TGTGCCAGCAGTGAGCGGGAGGTCAATGAGCAGTTCTTC. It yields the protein CASSEREVNEQFF.

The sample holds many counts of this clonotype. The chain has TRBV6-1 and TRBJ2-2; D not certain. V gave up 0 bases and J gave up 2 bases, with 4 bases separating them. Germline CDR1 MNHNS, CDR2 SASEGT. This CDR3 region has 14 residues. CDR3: CASSEAGNTGELFF. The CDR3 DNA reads TGTGCCAGCAGTGAAGCGGGAAACACCGGGGAGCTGTTTTTT.

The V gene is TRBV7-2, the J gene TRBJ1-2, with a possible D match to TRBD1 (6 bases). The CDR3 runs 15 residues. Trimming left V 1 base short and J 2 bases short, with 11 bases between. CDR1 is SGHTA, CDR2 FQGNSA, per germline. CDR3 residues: CASSLEGGRNYGYTF. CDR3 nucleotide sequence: TGTGCCAGCAGCTTAGAGGGGGGCAGGAACTATGGCTACACCTTC.

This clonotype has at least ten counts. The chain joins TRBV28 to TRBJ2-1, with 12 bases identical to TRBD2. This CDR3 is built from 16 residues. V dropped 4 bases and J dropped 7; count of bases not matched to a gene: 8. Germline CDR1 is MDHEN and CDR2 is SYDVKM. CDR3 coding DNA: TGTGCCAGCAGTTCCCGGGGACTAGCGGGCCCAAATGAGCAGTTCTTC. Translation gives CASSSRGLAGPNEQFF. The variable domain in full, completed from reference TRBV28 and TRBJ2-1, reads DVKVTQSSRYLVKRTGEKVFLECVQDMDHENMFWYRQDPGLGLRLIYFSYDVKMKEKGDIPEGYSVSREKKERFSLILESASTNQTSMYLCASSSRGLAGPNEQFFGPGTRLTVL.

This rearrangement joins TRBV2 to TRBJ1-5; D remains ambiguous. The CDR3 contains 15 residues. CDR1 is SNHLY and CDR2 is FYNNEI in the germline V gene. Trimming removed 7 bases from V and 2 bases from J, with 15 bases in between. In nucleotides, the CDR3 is TGTGCCAGCACGGCCGGGAAGGGAGGCAATCAGCCCCAGCATTTT. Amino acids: CASTAGKGGNQPQHF.

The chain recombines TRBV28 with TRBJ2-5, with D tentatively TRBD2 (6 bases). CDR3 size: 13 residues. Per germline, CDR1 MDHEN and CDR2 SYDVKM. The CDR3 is CAVTTEGQETQYF. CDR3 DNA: TGTGCTGTAACGACGGAGGGGCAAGAGACCCAGTACTTC.